This T cell receptor (beta chain) was sequenced in a study of T cells in tuberculosis listed by TCRdb under 2018. Broadly, across the study: To characterize T cells specific for the mycobacterial lipid antigen glucose monomycolate (GMM), the study used CD1B tetramers together with high-throughput TCR immunosequencing. With around 10 people per group, a South African clinical cohort compared IGRA-negative adolescents, IGRA-positive adolescents with latent tuberculosis, and adults with active tuberculosis. The study at large found these results: Compared with IGRA-negative controls, TCR-alpha repertoires from active tuberculosis had smaller mean NN-distances to GMM-specific TCRs, which suggests clonal expansion of these TCRs. Clinical samples were selected based on which cryopreserved specimens were available, and the active tuberculosis cases were adults whereas the controls were adolescents. With the diverse GMM-specific repertoire as input, a classifier achieved approximately 90% accuracy (AUROC around 0.9), whereas GEM motif frequencies as input gave more than 55% accuracy. Smaller NN-distances were partly driven by shorter CDR3-alpha lengths in active tuberculosis patients, and statistical significance was not reached for the TCR-beta difference.

At study entry, adolescents were screened for latent tuberculosis infection using a tuberculin skin test and the QuantiFERON-TB GOLD In-Tube IGRA. Immunosequencing of unsorted cryopreserved PBMC covered, on average, approximately 100,000 T cells per clinical donor. Eleven high schools in the Worcester region of the Western Cape, South Africa, served as enrollment sites for adolescents aged 12 to 18 years. Roughly ten M. tuberculosis-infected adolescents and around ten uninfected adolescents were selected, with the two groups matched for age and sex. PBMC from adolescents were isolated by density centrifugation from freshly drawn heparinized blood and then cryopreserved. For this clone: This clone's antigen is unknown. Per-nucleotide qualities are absent, and no much larger clonotype sits a single base away.

Counted from cysteine to phenylalanine, this CDR3 has 14 amino acids. Only CDR3 DNA is held: 42 bases, read in frame from base 1. A distance of 12 bases separates the germline ends of V and J, which lose 6 bases and 1 base respectively. The germline V gene encodes CDR1 SGHDN and CDR2 FVKESK. The immunoSEQ multiplex PCR assay was used to generate TCR libraries, with TCR-beta and/or TCR-alpha/delta assays applied to each sample. The amplified TCR libraries were sequenced on the Illumina high-throughput platform. The authors processed their data as follows. Clustering and dimensionality reduction relied on pairwise TCRdist distances among GMM-specific receptors from T cells that were either sorted ex vivo or expanded in vitro. Each clinical repertoire received a mean NN-distance score, defined as the average TCRdist to the nearest 10% of tetramer-positive reference sequences. GEM TCR motif frequency was calculated as the fraction of unique TCRs that matched known GEM sequences by V/J usage and CDR3 length. Linear discriminant analysis with leave-one-out cross-validation, implemented in scikit-learn, was used to classify active tuberculosis. This immuneACCESS table, as held by TCRdb, lists in-frame sequences with V and J called but not all clones. Of the missing ones, under half trace to an unresolved V gene in checked studies; the others have no known cause. The V and J calls and clone size were taken over from that table, and D and trimming were inferred from the DNA. The sample table holds some 28,000 clones, of which nearly 90% were seen once. The top ten clonotypes cover roughly 6.1% of the sample.

Sequenced input: PBMCs. The sequence was obtained from a donor aged 10-30 years with latent tuberculosis or without tuberculosis infection. Rearrangement joined TRBV14 to TRBJ2-5, and perhaps TRBD1 as D gene, on 6 matching bases. The CDR3 has the sequence CASSRTAIQETQYF. Read as DNA, the sequence is TGTGCCAGCAGTCGGACAGCCATCCAAGAGACCCAGTACTTC.